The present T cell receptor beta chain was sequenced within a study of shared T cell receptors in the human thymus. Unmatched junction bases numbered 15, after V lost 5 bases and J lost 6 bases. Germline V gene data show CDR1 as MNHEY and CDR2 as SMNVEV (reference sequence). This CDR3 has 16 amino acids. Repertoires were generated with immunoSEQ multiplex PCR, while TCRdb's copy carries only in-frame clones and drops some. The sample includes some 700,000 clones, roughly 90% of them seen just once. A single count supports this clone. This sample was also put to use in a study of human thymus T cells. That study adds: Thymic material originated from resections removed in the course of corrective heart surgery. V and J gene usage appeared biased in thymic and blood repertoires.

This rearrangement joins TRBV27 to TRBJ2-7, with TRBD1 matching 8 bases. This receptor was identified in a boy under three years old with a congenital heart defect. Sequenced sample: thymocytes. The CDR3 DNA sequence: TGTGCCAGCAGTCCGACCGGACAGGGTATACGTCGCGAGCAGTACTTC. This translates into CASSPTGQGIRREQYF.